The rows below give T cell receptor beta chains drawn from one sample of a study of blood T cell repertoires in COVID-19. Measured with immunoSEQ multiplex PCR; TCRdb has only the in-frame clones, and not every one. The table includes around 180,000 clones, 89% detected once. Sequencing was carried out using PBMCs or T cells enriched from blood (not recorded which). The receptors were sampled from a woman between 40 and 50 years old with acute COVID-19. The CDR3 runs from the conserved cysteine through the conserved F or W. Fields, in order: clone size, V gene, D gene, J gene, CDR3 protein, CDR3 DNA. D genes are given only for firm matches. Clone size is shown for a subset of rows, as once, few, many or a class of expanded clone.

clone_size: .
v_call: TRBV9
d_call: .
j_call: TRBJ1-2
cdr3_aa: CASSAPGIGYTF
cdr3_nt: TGTGCCAGCAGCGCGCCAGGGATTGGCTACACCTTC

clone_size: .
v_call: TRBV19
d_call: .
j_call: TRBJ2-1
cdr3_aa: CASSIRTRNEQFF
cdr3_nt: TGTGCCAGTAGTATAAGGACAAGAAATGAGCAGTTCTTC

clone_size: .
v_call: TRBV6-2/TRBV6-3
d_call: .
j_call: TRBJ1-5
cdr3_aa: CASSYLSQPQHF
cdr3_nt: TGTGCCAGCAGTTACCTCTCTCAGCCCCAGCATTTT

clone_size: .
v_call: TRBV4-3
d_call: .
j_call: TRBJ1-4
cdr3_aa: CASSPMEGPEKLFF
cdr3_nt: TGCGCCAGCAGTCCTATGGAGGGTCCTGAAAAACTGTTTTTT

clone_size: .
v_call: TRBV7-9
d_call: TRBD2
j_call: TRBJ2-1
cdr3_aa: CASSHSSGGSGNEQFF
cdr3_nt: TGTGCCAGCAGCCATTCTAGCGGGGGGTCAGGGAATGAGCAGTTCTTC

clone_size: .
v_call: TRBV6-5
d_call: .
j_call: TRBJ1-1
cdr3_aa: CASSPDGPTEAFF
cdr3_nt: TGTGCCAGCAGCCCCGATGGGCCCACTGAAGCTTTCTTT

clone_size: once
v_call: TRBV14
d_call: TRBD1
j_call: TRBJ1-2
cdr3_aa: CASSHKLTGSGGYTF
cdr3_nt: TGTGCCAGCAGCCACAAGCTGACAGGGTCGGGCGGCTACACCTTC

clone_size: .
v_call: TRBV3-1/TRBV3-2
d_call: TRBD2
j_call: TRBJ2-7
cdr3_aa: CASSHETNGRSSYEQYF
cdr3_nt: TGTGCCAGCAGCCACGAGACTAACGGGAGGTCTTCCTACGAGCAGTACTTC

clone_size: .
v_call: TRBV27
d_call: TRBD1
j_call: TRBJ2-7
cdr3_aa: CASSQLPGTGAYEQYF
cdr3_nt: TGTGCCAGCAGTCAATTACCCGGGACAGGGGCCTACGAGCAGTACTTC

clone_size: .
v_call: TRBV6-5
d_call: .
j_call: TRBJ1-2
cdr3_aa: CASTDLGLYGYTF
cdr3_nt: TGTGCCAGTACAGACCTTGGGCTCTATGGCTACACCTTC

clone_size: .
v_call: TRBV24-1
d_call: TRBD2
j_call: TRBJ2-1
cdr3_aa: CATSLGLAGYNEQFF
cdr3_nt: TGTGCCACCAGTCTGGGACTAGCGGGTTACAATGAGCAGTTCTTC

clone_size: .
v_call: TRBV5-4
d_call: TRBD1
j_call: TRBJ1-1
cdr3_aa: CASRHETGGGAFF
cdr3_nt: TGTGCCAGCAGGCACGAAACAGGGGGGGGAGCTTTCTTT

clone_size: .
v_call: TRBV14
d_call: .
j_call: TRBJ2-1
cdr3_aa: CASSQEWVSGAVGGNEQFF
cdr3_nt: TGTGCCAGCAGCCAAGAGTGGGTTTCGGGAGCGGTAGGAGGAAATGAGCAGTTCTTC

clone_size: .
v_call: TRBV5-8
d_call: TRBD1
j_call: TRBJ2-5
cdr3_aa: CASSLAQGAGETQYF
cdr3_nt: TGTGCCAGCAGCTTGGCACAGGGGGCGGGAGAGACCCAGTACTTC

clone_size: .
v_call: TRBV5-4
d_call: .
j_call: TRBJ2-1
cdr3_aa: CASSSSDSSSYNEQFF
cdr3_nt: TGTGCCAGCAGCAGTTCGGACAGTAGCTCCTACAATGAGCAGTTCTTC

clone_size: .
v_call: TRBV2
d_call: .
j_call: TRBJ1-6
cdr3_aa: CASRGFNVVSSPLHF
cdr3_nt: TGTGCCAGCAGGGGCTTCAACGTAGTCTCTTCACCCCTCCACTTT

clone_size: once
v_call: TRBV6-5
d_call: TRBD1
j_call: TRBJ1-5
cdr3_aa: CASRSTGDGNQPQHF
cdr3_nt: TGTGCCAGCAGATCGACAGGGGACGGCAATCAGCCCCAGCATTTT

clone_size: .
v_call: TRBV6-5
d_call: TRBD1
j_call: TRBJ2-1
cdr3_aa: CASSYSGDSNEQFF
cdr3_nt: TGTGCCAGCAGTTACTCTGGGGACAGCAATGAGCAGTTCTTC

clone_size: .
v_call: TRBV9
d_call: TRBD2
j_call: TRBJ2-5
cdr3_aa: CASSVTGTSYQETQYF
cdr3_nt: TGTGCCAGCAGCGTAACCGGGACTAGCTACCAAGAGACCCAGTACTTC

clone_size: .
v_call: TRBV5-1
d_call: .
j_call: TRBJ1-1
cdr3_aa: CASSLGPGAEAFF
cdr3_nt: TGCGCCAGCAGCTTAGGGCCCGGGGCTGAAGCTTTCTTT

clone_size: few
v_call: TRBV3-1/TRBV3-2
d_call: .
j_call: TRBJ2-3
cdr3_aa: CASSQFRSSADTQYF
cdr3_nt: TGTGCCAGCAGCCAATTCAGGAGTAGCGCAGATACGCAGTATTTT

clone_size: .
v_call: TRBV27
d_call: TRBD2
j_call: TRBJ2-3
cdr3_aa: CASSFIQTLLAGVSDTQYF
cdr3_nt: TGTGCCAGCAGTTTCATACAGACTCTACTAGCGGGAGTTTCAGATACGCAGTATTTT

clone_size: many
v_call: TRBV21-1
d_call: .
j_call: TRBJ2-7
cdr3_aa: CASSKGVVYEQYF
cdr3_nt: TGTGCCAGCAGCAAAGGTGTAGTATACGAGCAGTACTTC

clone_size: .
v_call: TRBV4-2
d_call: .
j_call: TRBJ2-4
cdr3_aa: CASSQEAITRIQYF
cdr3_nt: TGTGCCAGCAGCCAAGAAGCGATCACTCGCATTCAGTACTTC

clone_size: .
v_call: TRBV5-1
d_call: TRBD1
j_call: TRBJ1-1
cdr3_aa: CASSVGQGAPEAFF
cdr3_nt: TGCGCCAGCAGCGTGGGACAGGGGGCGCCTGAAGCTTTCTTT

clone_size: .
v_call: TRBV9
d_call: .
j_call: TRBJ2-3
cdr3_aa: CASSVGWGGGTDTQYF
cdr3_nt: TGTGCCAGCAGCGTAGGCTGGGGAGGTGGCACAGATACGCAGTATTTT

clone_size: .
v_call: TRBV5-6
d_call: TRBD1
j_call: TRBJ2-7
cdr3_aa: CASSNLPGGYEQYF
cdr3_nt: TGTGCCAGCAGCAACTTGCCAGGGGGCTACGAGCAGTACTTC

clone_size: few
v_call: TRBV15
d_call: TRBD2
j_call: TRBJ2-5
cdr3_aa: CATSRALHRTSGGVKTQYF
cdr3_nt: TGTGCCACCAGCAGAGCCCTCCATCGGACTAGCGGGGGGGTGAAGACCCAGTACTTC

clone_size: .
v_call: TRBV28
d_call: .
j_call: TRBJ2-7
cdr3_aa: CASRSGTEQYF
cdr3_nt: TGTGCCAGCAGGAGTGGGACAGAGCAGTACTTC

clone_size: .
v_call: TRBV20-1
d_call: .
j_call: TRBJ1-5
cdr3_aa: CSAIDSRAANQPQHF
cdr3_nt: TGCAGTGCTATTGACTCGAGGGCAGCTAATCAGCCCCAGCATTTT

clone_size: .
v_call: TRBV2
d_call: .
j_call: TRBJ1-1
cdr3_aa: CASSQGGTEAFF
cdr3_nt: TGTGCCAGCTCGCAGGGAGGGACTGAAGCTTTCTTT

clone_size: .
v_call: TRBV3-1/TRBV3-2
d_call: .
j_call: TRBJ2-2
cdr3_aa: CASSQFSGNTGELFF
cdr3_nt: TGTGCCAGCAGCCAATTTTCGGGAAACACCGGGGAGCTGTTTTTT

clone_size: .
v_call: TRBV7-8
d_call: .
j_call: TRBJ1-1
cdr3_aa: CASSLVVQGGGAFF
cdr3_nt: TGTGCCAGCAGCTTAGTGGTACAGGGTGGTGGAGCTTTCTTT

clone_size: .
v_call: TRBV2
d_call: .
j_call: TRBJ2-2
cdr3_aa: CAIRTKPNTGELFF
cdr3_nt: TGTGCCATTCGGACTAAGCCGAACACCGGGGAGCTGTTTTTT

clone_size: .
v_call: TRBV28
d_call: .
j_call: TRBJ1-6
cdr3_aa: CATKTAGGRHSPLHF
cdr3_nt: TGTGCCACCAAAACCGCGGGCGGGCGTCATTCACCCCTCCACTTT

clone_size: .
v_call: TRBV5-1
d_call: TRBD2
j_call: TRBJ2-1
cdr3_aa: CASSLSSGGTYNEQFF
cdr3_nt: TGCGCCAGCAGCTTGTCCAGCGGGGGGACCTACAATGAGCAGTTCTTC

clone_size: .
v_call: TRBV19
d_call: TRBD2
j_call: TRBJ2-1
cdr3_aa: CASSRSGRVHEQFF
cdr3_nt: TGTGCCAGTAGTCGAAGCGGGAGGGTTCATGAGCAGTTCTTC

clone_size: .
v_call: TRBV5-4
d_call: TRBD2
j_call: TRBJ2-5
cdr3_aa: CASSSGTSVQETQYF
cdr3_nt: TGTGCCAGCAGCTCCGGGACTAGCGTACAAGAGACCCAGTACTTC

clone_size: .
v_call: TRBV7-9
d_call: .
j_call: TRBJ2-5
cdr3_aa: CASSLTSGFNGQYF
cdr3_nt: TGTGCCAGCAGCTTAACCTCCGGTTTCAATGGCCAGTACTTC

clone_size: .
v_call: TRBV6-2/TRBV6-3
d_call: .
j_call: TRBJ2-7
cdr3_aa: CASSYSPDRAYEQYF
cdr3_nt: TGTGCCAGCAGTTACTCGCCGGACAGAGCCTACGAGCAGTACTTC

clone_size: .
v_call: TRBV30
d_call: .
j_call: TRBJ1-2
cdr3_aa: CAWSVQSAYTF
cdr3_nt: TGTGCCTGGAGTGTACAGTCGGCCTACACCTTC

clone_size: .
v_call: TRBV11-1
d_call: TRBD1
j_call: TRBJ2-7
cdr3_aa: CASSPSTGAYEQYF
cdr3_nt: TGTGCCAGCAGCCCCTCGACAGGGGCCTACGAGCAGTACTTC

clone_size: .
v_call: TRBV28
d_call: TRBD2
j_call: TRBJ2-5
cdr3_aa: CASSLIERGTSRKTQYF
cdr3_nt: TGTGCCAGCAGTTTAATCGAAAGGGGGACTAGCCGAAAGACCCAGTACTTC

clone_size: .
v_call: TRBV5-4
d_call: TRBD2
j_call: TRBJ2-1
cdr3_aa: CASSLGGRGLAFDEQFF
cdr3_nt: TGTGCCAGCAGCTTGGGAGGACGGGGACTAGCATTCGATGAGCAGTTCTTC

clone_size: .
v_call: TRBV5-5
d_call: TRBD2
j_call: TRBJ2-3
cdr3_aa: CASSLGSGRTDTQYF
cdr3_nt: TGTGCCAGCAGCTTGGGTAGCGGGAGGACAGATACGCAGTATTTT

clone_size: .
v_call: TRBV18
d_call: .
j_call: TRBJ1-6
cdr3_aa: CASSYEVEVNSPLHF
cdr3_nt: TGTGCCAGCTCATACGAGGTGGAGGTTAATTCACCCCTCCACTTT

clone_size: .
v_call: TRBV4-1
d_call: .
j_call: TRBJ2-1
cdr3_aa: CASSRIGGNNEQFF
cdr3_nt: TGCGCCAGCAGCCGAATCGGAGGGAACAATGAGCAGTTCTTC

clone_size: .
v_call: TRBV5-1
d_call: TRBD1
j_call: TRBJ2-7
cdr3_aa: CASSTRDRFYEQYF
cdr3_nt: TGCGCCAGCAGCACCCGGGACAGGTTTTACGAGCAGTACTTC

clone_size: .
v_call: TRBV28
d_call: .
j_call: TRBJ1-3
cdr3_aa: CASRFRASGNTIYF
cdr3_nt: TGTGCCAGCAGGTTCAGGGCCTCTGGAAACACCATATATTTT

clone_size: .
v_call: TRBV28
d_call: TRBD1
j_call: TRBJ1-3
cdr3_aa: CASRSQGSGNTIYF
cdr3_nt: TGTGCCAGCAGATCACAGGGGTCTGGAAACACCATATATTTT

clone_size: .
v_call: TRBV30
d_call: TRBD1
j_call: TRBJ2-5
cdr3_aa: CAWTTGLMGETQYF
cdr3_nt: TGTGCCTGGACGACAGGGCTCATGGGGGAGACCCAGTACTTC

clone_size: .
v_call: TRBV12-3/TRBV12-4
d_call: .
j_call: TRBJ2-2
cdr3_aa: CASSPSTGELFF
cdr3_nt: TGTGCCAGCAGCCCCTCGACCGGGGAGCTGTTTTTT

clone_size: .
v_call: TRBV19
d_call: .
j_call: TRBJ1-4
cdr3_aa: CASSIDDRMFEKLFF
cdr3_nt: TGTGCCAGTAGTATTGACGACAGGATGTTTGAAAAACTGTTTTTT